These 14 T cell receptor beta chains were sequenced from one sample in a study of spatial heterogeneity in lung cancer (dated by TCRdb to about 2019). Study-wide conclusions, independent of this receptor: A correlation was observed between the number of expanded intratumoral alpha and beta TCRs and the tumor nonsynonymous mutation count.

Library method: 5' RACE. The listed sequencing device is NextSeq 500. The public reads were run again by TCRdb, first through fastp at Q25 and then through MiXCR, and only productive beta chains were kept. Entries are consolidated by CDR3 protein sequence, retaining the most common genes and DNA. A total of 10,000 or so distinct CDR3 sequences appear in this sample, around 10% of them only once. The ten largest clones capture more than 9% of the sample. Their cognate antigens are unknown. The sample's time point label is to be understood as: sample taken at primary tumor resection. The sample here was lung tumor tissue, taken at surgery. Receptor source: a male donor with early-stage non-small cell lung cancer.

This clonotype occurred many times. Because the library targeted alpha chains, this beta chain is an off-target read whose size means little. The chain has TRBV29-1 and TRBJ2-7; 10 nucleotides line up with TRBD2. The CDR3 length is 12 residues. The germline CDR1 and CDR2 sequences are SQVTM and ANQGSEA. Germline trimming cut 2 bases from V and 7 bases from J; bases unmatched to any gene: 2. The CDR3 coding sequence is TGCAGCGTTGAAAGCGGGAGGGGGGAGCAGTACTTC. This translates into CSVESGRGEQYF.

This clonotype ranks as medium-sized (0.01 to 0.1%). A library made for alpha chains picked up this beta chain off target, so its size means little. The chain recombines TRBV29-1 with TRBJ2-1; the match to TRBD2 covers 9 bases. CDR1 and CDR2 from the germline V gene are SQVTM and ANQGSEA. V lost 7 bases, J lost 8 bases, and 15 bases stayed unmatched. This CDR3 contains 15 residues. The CDR3 sequence: CSGGSGRTGHYEQFF. The CDR3 coding sequence is TGCAGCGGGGGCAGCGGGAGGACTGGGCATTATGAGCAGTTCTTC.

On this clonotype: This beta chain slipped into a library made for alpha chains as a stray read, so its size is not meaningful. This CDR3 reads CASSWGQGNTEAFF. CDR3 bases: TGTGCCAGCAGCTGGGGACAGGGGAACACTGAAGCTTTCTTT. The chain employs TRBV5-5 and TRBJ1-1; the match to TRBD1 covers 9 bases. The CDR3 runs to 14 residues. J was trimmed by 1 base and V by 3 bases; bases with no gene match: 1. Germline CDR1 SGHKS, CDR2 YYEKEE (reference sequence).

This clonotype was picked up many times. Found in a library prepared for alpha chains, this beta chain is an off-target read, and its abundance has little meaning. This sequence joins TRBV20-1 and TRBJ2-1; 8 bases fit TRBD2. CDR1 and CDR2 (germline): DFQATT, SNEGSKA (reference sequence). This CDR3 is 12 amino acids long. Unmatched junction bases numbered 8, after V lost 7 bases and J lost 9 bases. The chain's CDR3 is CSGGTSKFEQFF. The CDR3 nucleotides are TGCAGTGGAGGGACTAGTAAGTTTGAGCAGTTCTTC.

As regards this clonotype: Little can be read into the size of this beta chain, an off-target read in a library designed for alpha chains. The chain uses TRBV20-1 and TRBJ2-4, with 8 bases aligning to TRBD2. The J segment lost 2 bases and the V segment lost 6 bases, leaving 12 bases of the junction unmatched. Germline loops: CDR1 DFQATT, CDR2 SNEGSKA (reference sequence). This CDR3 region has 16 residues. DNA for the CDR3: TGCAGTGCGACCGTCCCGGGACTAGGTACCAAAAACATTCAGTACTTC. It specifies CSATVPGLGTKNIQYF.

The table lists this clonotype with many counts. This beta chain lies outside the target of a library built for alpha chains; its clone size means little. The chain couples TRBV5-1 to TRBJ1-6; no definite D call. The CDR3 spans 16 residues. Germline loops: CDR1 SGHRS, CDR2 YFSETQ. Trimming pared 3 bases from V and 0 bases from J, leaving 10 bases between. The CDR3 DNA reads as TGCGCCAGCAGCTACAGCCTAAGCTCCTATAATTCACCCCTCCACTTT. Translation: CASSYSLSSYNSPLHF.

There are many counts of this clonotype. This beta chain appears as a stray read in a library generated for alpha chains; its size is not informative. The V and J genes are TRBV28 and TRBJ2-3; tentative D call: TRBD2 (6 bases). Germline CDR1 and CDR2: MDHEN and SYDVKM. Trimming pared 5 bases from V and 2 bases from J, leaving 11 bases between. The CDR3 is 14 residues long. The CDR3 DNA sequence: TGTGCCAGCAGTGAGGGACTGGTCACAGATACGCAGTATTTT. Encoded protein: CASSEGLVTDTQYF.

Ten or more counts support this clonotype. The size of this beta chain means little, since it is a stray read in a library made for alpha chains. The chain links TRBV19 to TRBJ2-1; 10 nucleotides align to TRBD2. The germline V gene has CDR1 LNHDA and CDR2 SQIVND (reference sequence). CDR3 size: 15 residues. V lost 6 bases, J lost 8 bases, and 10 bases stayed unmatched. The CDR3 DNA reads as TGTGCCAGTAGCACCCTAGCGGGAGCAACCTATGAGCAGTTCTTC. Its protein is CASSTLAGATYEQFF.

Ten or more counts support this clonotype. It may be a read error: a sequence one base away is much more abundant. No conserved phenylalanine or tryptophan is present at the end of the CDR3, so a read error is the likely explanation. Because this beta chain is a stray read in a library intended to capture alpha chains, its abundance should not be given much weight. This chain joins TRBV15 and TRBJ2-1; 8 bases line up with TRBD2. The germline V gene encodes CDR1 LNHNV and CDR2 YYDKDF (reference sequence). V was clipped by 0 bases and J by 4 bases; unmatched bases: 14. CDR3 length: 19 residues. The CDR3 reads CATSRDKGGGTSGYNEQFS. The CDR3 DNA reads as TGTGCCACCAGCAGAGATAAAGGCGGCGGCACTAGCGGATACAATGAGCAGTTCTCC.

This clonotype came up many times. The library was designed around alpha chains, so this beta chain is a stray read whose abundance carries little weight. The rearrangement links TRBV9 to TRBJ2-3; D is unclear. This CDR3 has 15 residues. Germline V gene data show CDR1 as SGDLS and CDR2 as YYNGEE. Trimming stripped 1 base from V and 0 bases from J, with 9 bases between. The CDR3 is CASSVQSLSTDTQYF. The CDR3, as DNA: TGTGCCAGCAGCGTACAGTCTCTTAGCACAGATACGCAGTATTTT.

This clonotype was seen many times. This beta chain slipped into a library made for alpha chains as a stray read, so its size is not meaningful. This rearrangement joins TRBV20-1 to TRBJ2-2; D is unclear. Germline assignment: CDR1 DFQATT and CDR2 SNEGSKA (reference sequence). V lost 4 bases, J lost 3 bases, and 9 bases lay in between. CDR3 length: 13 residues. The CDR3 reads CSAKAPDTGELFF. DNA of the CDR3: TGCAGTGCTAAGGCCCCTGACACCGGGGAGCTGTTTTTT.

This clonotype was seen repeatedly, ten times or more. A library made for alpha chains picked up this beta chain off target, so its size means little. The V gene is TRBV5-1, the J gene TRBJ2-1; D gene uncertain. There are 14 residues in the CDR3. V was cut by 0 bases and J by 8 bases, with 12 bases left in between. In germline, CDR1 is SGHRS, CDR2 YFSETQ. The CDR3 sequence: CASSLELVGDEQFF. Written as DNA, the CDR3 is TGCGCCAGCAGCTTGGAGTTAGTTGGGGATGAGCAGTTCTTC.

This clonotype was counted at least ten times. Found in a library prepared for alpha chains, this beta chain is an off-target read, and its abundance has little meaning. V is TRBV5-1 and J is TRBJ2-7; D is undetermined. Trimming left V 4 bases short and J 1 base short, with 9 bases between. The germline V gene encodes CDR1 SGHRS and CDR2 YFSETQ. The CDR3 has 13 amino acids. The DNA for the CDR3 is TGCGCCAGCAGCGTAACAGAATCCTACGAGCAGTACTTC. Protein product: CASSVTESYEQYF.

This clonotype was recorded many times. The size of this beta chain means little, since it is a stray read in a library made for alpha chains. This chain links TRBV11-2 with TRBJ2-1; perhaps TRBD2 as D (6 bases). From germline, CDR1 is SGHAT and CDR2 FQNNGV. V lost 2 bases to trimming and J lost 9 bases, with 14 bases between them. The CDR3 has 14 amino acids. CDR3 region: CASSLSVSGLEQFF. CDR3 sequence (DNA): TGTGCCAGCAGCTTATCCGTTAGCGGACTTGAGCAGTTCTTC.